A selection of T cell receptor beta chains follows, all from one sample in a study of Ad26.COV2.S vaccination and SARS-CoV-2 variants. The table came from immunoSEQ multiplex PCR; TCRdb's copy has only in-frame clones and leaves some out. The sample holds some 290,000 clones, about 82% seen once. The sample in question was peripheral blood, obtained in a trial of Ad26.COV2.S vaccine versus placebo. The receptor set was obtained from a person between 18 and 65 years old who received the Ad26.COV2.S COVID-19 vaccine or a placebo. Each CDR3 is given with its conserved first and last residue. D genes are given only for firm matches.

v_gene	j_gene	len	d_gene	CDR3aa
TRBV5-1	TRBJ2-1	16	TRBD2	CASSHNIAGGPNEQFF
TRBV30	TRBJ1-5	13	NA	CAWSTRGNQPQHF
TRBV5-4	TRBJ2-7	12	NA	CASSLEDYEQYF
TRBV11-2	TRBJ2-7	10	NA	CASSFGEQYF
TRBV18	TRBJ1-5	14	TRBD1	CASSPQGGLEPQHF
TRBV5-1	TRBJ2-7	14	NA	CASSFSPLSYEQYF
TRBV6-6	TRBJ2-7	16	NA	CASSYSRADRTYEQYF
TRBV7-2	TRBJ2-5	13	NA	CASSLVGVETQYF
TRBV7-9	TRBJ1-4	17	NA	CASSLGARSATNEKLFF
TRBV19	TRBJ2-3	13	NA	CASSLISTDTQYF
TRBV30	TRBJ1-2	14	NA	CAWSVRSFNYGYTF
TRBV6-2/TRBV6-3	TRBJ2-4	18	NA	CASSPSRGRPLAKNIQYF
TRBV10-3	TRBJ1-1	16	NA	CAISESTRGGNTEAFF
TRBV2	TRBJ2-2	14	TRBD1	CASRPGQGFGELFF
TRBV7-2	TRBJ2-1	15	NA	CASSLRWSLYNEQFF
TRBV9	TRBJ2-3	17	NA	CASSATLRGGATDTQYF